The rows below give T cell receptor beta chains drawn from one sample of a study of regulatory T cells in long-lasting Graves disease. In TCRdb, the multiplex PCR reads were re-called with MiXCR into one record per CDR3 protein. The table has a few hundred thousand distinct CDR3 sequences, roughly 13% seen once. These data also featured in a second study, about T cells in Graves' hyperthyroidism and ophthalmopathy.

Sequencing was performed on peripheral blood mononuclear cells (PBMCs), taken at new diagnosis, from a patient treated with antithyroid drugs. These TCRs come from a man between 25 and 39 years old with Graves disease. Both conserved end residues are part of each CDR3. Each record gives: CDR3 protein, CDR3 DNA, clone size, D gene, V gene, J gene. D genes are given only for firm matches. Expanded clones are given a class, and other clones once, few, many or no size at all.

cdr3_aa: CASRSLGQLNLQPQHF; cdr3_nt: TGTGCCAGCAGGAGCCTCGGACAGCTGAACCTCCAGCCCCAGCATTTT; clone_size: many; d_call: NA; v_call: TRBV2; j_call: TRBJ1-5
cdr3_aa: CASSPRTENGYTF; cdr3_nt: TGTGCCAGCTCACCGCGGACGGAGAATGGCTACACCTTC; clone_size: NA; d_call: NA; v_call: TRBV18; j_call: TRBJ1-2
cdr3_aa: CANGGQEGTEAFF; cdr3_nt: TGTGCTAATGGGGGACAGGAGGGGACTGAAGCTTTCTTT; clone_size: NA; d_call: TRBD1; v_call: TRBV12-5; j_call: TRBJ1-1
cdr3_aa: CSARDTGQGVGTIYF; cdr3_nt: TGCAGTGCTAGAGATACTGGACAGGGTGTAGGCACCATATATTTT; clone_size: NA; d_call: TRBD1; v_call: TRBV20-1; j_call: TRBJ1-3
cdr3_aa: CASLSGPFVYSNQPQHF; cdr3_nt: TGTGCCAGTCTCTCGGGACCGTTCGTTTATAGCAATCAGCCCCAGCATTTT; clone_size: NA; d_call: NA; v_call: TRBV19; j_call: TRBJ1-5
cdr3_aa: CASSSLADTQCF; cdr3_nt: TGTGCCAGCAGTTCCCTGGCAGATACGCAGTGTTTT; clone_size: NA; d_call: NA; v_call: TRBV28; j_call: TRBJ2-3
cdr3_aa: CASTEAQPNTEAFF; cdr3_nt: TGTGCCAGCACCGAAGCCCAGCCCAACACTGAAGCTTTCTTT; clone_size: many; d_call: NA; v_call: TRBV12-3/TRBV12-4; j_call: TRBJ1-1
cdr3_aa: CSASFGGTYEQYF; cdr3_nt: TGCAGTGCTAGTTTCGGGGGCACCTACGAGCAGTACTTC; clone_size: NA; d_call: NA; v_call: TRBV20-1; j_call: TRBJ2-7
cdr3_aa: CANSLPSTSHRAQYF; cdr3_nt: TGTGCCAACAGCCTTCCATCGACAAGTCATAGGGCCCAGTACTTC; clone_size: NA; d_call: NA; v_call: TRBV5-4; j_call: TRBJ2-5
cdr3_aa: CASQTGGAYGYTF; cdr3_nt: TGTGCCAGTCAGACAGGGGGCGCGTACGGCTACACCTTC; clone_size: many; d_call: TRBD1; v_call: TRBV19; j_call: TRBJ1-2
cdr3_aa: CASSLNRAALIAKNIQYF; cdr3_nt: TGCGCCAGCAGCCTGAACAGGGCTGCTCTAATAGCCAAAAACATTCAGTACTTC; clone_size: NA; d_call: NA; v_call: TRBV5-1; j_call: TRBJ2-4
cdr3_aa: CASSSRDRVTGELFF; cdr3_nt: TGTGCCAGCAGCTCCCGGGACAGGGTAACCGGGGAGCTGTTTTTT; clone_size: many; d_call: TRBD1; v_call: TRBV7-2; j_call: TRBJ2-2
cdr3_aa: CSARGDVPEQFF; cdr3_nt: TGCAGTGCTAGAGGAGACGTTCCTGAGCAGTTCTTC; clone_size: many; d_call: NA; v_call: TRBV20-1; j_call: TRBJ2-1
cdr3_aa: CASGTSGLEQYF; cdr3_nt: TGTGCCAGCGGGACTAGCGGCCTGGAGCAGTACTTC; clone_size: many; d_call: TRBD2; v_call: TRBV12-3/TRBV12-4; j_call: TRBJ2-7
cdr3_aa: CSATPLLYLGGDYGYTF; cdr3_nt: TGCAGTGCTACACCCCTGCTCTATCTAGGAGGCGACTATGGCTACACCTTC; clone_size: many; d_call: NA; v_call: TRBV20-1; j_call: TRBJ1-2
cdr3_aa: CSARDPWRTQETQYF; cdr3_nt: TGCAGTGCTAGAGATCCGTGGCGGACCCAAGAGACCCAGTACTTC; clone_size: many; d_call: NA; v_call: TRBV20-1; j_call: TRBJ2-5
cdr3_aa: CASSPRDNGEKLFF; cdr3_nt: TGTGCCAGCAGCCCTCGGGACAACGGTGAAAAACTGTTTTTT; clone_size: many; d_call: NA; v_call: TRBV27; j_call: TRBJ1-4
cdr3_aa: CASSLEGGIAGETQYF; cdr3_nt: TGTGCCAGCAGCTTAGAGGGGGGCATTGCCGGGGAGACCCAGTACTTC; clone_size: NA; d_call: NA; v_call: TRBV7-8; j_call: TRBJ2-5
cdr3_aa: CASSIMVATVSNQPQHF; cdr3_nt: TGTGCCAGTAGTATTATGGTCGCGACAGTTAGCAATCAGCCCCAGCATTTT; clone_size: many; d_call: NA; v_call: TRBV19; j_call: TRBJ1-5
cdr3_aa: CAIQGTGNNEQFF; cdr3_nt: TGTGCCATCCAGGGGACAGGCAACAATGAGCAGTTCTTC; clone_size: few; d_call: TRBD1; v_call: TRBV10-3; j_call: TRBJ2-1
cdr3_aa: CASSLGTANGNSPLHF; cdr3_nt: TGCGCCAGCAGCTTGGGAACGGCGAATGGTAATTCACCCCTCCACTTT; clone_size: NA; d_call: NA; v_call: TRBV5-1; j_call: TRBJ1-6
cdr3_aa: CASSETRAASYEQYF; cdr3_nt: TGTGCCAGCTCCGAAACCCGGGCAGCTTCCTACGAGCAGTACTTC; clone_size: many; d_call: NA; v_call: TRBV18; j_call: TRBJ2-7
cdr3_aa: CASRAEAGYGNEQFF; cdr3_nt: TGTGCCAGCAGAGCTGAGGCGGGCTATGGCAATGAGCAGTTCTTC; clone_size: many; d_call: NA; v_call: TRBV6-1; j_call: TRBJ2-1
cdr3_aa: CATSGDSRPEQYF; cdr3_nt: TGTGCCACCAGCGGGGACTCCAGACCCGAGCAGTACTTC; clone_size: many; d_call: NA; v_call: TRBV24-1; j_call: TRBJ2-7
cdr3_aa: CASSLVEGDGYTF; cdr3_nt: TGCGCCAGCAGCTTGGTGGAGGGGGATGGCTACACCTTC; clone_size: many; d_call: NA; v_call: TRBV5-1; j_call: TRBJ1-2